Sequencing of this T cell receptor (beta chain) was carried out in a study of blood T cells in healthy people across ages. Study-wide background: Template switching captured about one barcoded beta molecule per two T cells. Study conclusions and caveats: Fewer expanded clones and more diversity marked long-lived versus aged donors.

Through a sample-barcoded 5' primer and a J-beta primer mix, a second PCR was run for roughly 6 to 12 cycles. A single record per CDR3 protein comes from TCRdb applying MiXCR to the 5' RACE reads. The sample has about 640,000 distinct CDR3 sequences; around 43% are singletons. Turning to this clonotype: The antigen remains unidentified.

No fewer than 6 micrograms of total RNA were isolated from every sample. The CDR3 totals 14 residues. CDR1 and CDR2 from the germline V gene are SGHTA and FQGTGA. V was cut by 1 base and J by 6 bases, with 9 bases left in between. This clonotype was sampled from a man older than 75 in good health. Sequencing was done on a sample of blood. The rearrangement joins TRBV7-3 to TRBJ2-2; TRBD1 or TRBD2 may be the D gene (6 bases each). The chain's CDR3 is CASSLKGGPGELFF. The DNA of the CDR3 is TGTGCCAGCAGCTTAAAAGGGGGGCCCGGGGAGCTGTTTTTT. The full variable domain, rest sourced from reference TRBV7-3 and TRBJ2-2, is GAGVSQTPSNKVTEKGKYVELRCDPISGHTALYWYRQSLGQGPEFLIYFQGTGAADDSGLPNDRFFAVRPEGSVSTLKIQRTERGDSAVYLCASSLKGGPGELFFGEGSRLTVL.